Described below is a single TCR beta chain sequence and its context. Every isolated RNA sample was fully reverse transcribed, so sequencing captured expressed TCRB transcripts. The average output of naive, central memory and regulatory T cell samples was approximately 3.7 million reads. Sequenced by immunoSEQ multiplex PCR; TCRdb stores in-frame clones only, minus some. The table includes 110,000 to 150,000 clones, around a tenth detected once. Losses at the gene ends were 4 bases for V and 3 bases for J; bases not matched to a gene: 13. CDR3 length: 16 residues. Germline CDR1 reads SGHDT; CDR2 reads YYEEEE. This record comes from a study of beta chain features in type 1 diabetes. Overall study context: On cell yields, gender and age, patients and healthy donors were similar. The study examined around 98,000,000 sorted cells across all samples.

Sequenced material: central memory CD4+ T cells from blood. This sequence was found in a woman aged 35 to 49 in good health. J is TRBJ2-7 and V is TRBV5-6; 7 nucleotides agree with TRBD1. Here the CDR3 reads CASSPRTGPSRYEQYF. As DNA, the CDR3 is TGTGCCAGCAGCCCGCGGACAGGTCCTAGCCGCTACGAGCAGTACTTC.